This T cell receptor beta chain derives from a study of T cell responses to AZD1222 COVID-19 vaccine. Deletions cut 3 bases from V and 4 bases from J, with 7 bases between. This CDR3 spans 13 amino acids. Assay: immunoSEQ multiplex PCR; the TCRdb copy retains only in-frame clones and omits some. The table lists roughly 150,000 clones, 84% of them singletons. The chain has TRBV12-3 or TRBV12-4 and TRBJ1-5; D unresolved. This sequence originates from an adult in good health. The starting material was peripheral blood, obtained on day 0 of AZD1222 vaccination. CDR3 sequence reads: CASSFLQNQPQHF. The CDR3 DNA sequence: TGTGCCAGCAGTTTTTTGCAAAATCAGCCCCAGCATTTT.